This TCR beta chain was sequenced in a study of cytomegalovirus exposure and HLA in healthy donors. In its sample, this clone was seen once. V lost 4 bases to trimming and J lost 7 bases; unmatched junction nucleotides: 7. The CDR3 spans 15 residues. The germline CDR1 and CDR2 sequences are ENHRY and SYGVKD. In the PCR, 60 Vbeta and 13 Jbeta primers were used. The protocol was immunoSEQ multiplex PCR, while the TCRdb copy is restricted to in-frame clones and leaves out a portion. The sample includes approximately 130,000 clones, more than 65% of them seen just once. The receptor's source is a man aged 18-30 years in good health and CMV-seropositive. The sequenced sample consisted of PBMCs. The chain couples TRBV10-3 to TRBJ2-1, with 10 bases that match TRBD1. CDR3 DNA: TGTGCCATCAGTGCGGCCGGGACAGGGGTAAATGAGCAGTTCTTC. This codes for CAISAAGTGVNEQFF.